Given below is one T cell receptor beta chain in context. Its matching antigen is unknown. The sample originates from a study of OX40 agonist ivuxolimab in advanced cancers. Study observations and caveats: Clonal expansion from baseline to week 6 occurred in both CD4+ and CD8+ T cells. Among the nonresponders, some also had low normalized T-cell clonal expansion. Fewer expanded clones were found on average in CD4+ than in CD8+ T cells. Near-lowest levels of clonal expansion characterized partial responders at 0.1-3.0 mg/kg.

Trimming cost V 4 bases and J 4 bases, with 16 bases left between them. CDR3 size: 16 residues. The germline CDR1 and CDR2 sequences are SGHTA and FQGNSA. Profiling relied on immunoSEQ multiplex PCR, and the TCRdb table lists in-frame clones only, not all of them. The top ten hold around 0.47% of the sample, which has 85,000 to 130,000 clones, 90% seen once. The chain recombines TRBV7-2 with TRBJ1-4; D may be TRBD1 (6 bases). Specimen: CD4+ or CD8+ T cells sorted from blood, collected in a trial of the OX40 agonist ivuxolimab. The receptor was derived from an adult with an advanced solid tumor such as melanoma, head and neck, liver or kidney cancer. The CDR3 here is CASSYQRDTSNEKLFF. As DNA, the CDR3 is TGTGCCAGCAGCTACCAGCGGGACACCAGTAATGAAAAACTGTTTTTT.